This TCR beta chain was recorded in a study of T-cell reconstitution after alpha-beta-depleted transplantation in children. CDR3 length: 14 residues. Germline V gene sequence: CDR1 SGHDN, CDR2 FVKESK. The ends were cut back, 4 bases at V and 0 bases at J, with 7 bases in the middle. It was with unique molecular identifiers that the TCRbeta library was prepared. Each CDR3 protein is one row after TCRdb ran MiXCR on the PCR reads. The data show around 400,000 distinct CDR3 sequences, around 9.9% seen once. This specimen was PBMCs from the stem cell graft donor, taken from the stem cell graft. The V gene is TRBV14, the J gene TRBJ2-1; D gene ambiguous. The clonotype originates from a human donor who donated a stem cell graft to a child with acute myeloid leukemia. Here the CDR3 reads CASSPQTSYNEQFF. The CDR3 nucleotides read TGTGCCAGCAGCCCGCAGACCTCCTACAATGAGCAGTTCTTC.